This T cell receptor beta chain was documented in a study of T cells after yellow fever vaccination. V lost 5 bases to trimming and J lost 5 bases, with 9 bases between them. There are 12 residues in the CDR3. Concerning this clonotype: Its antigen is as yet unknown.

The authors made TCR cDNA by 5'RACE template switching, adding a universal primer site and UMIs. TCRdb fed the 5' RACE reads into MiXCR, producing one record per CDR3 protein. The table includes some 160,000 distinct CDR3 sequences, approximately 9.9% detected once. The study's findings and limits: A faster peak, day 5 versus 15, was reached by the weaker secondary response. CD4 and CD8 compartments shared a small share of clonotypes, likely from convergent recombination.

The rearrangement joins TRBV12-3 or TRBV12-4 to TRBJ2-5; D unresolved. Sequencing used CD8+ T cells sorted from PBMCs, obtained 45 days after the yellow fever booster vaccination. The source of this sequence is a man aged 18 to 29 who received the YFV17D yellow fever vaccine. In DNA, the CDR3 is TGTGCCAGCAGTGCGAGTGATGAGACCCAGTACTTC. Amino acid sequence: CASSASDETQYF.